This T cell receptor (beta chain) comes out of a study of blood T cell repertoires in COVID-19. About the study: COVID-19 samples from acute and convalescent phases originated in the United States, Italy and Spain. The analysed material was cDNA or gDNA that came from T cells, B-cell-depleted T cells, or PBMCs.

Per the original data handling: Counts of nucleated cells, estimated from reference gene primer amplification, were obtained. Method: immunoSEQ multiplex PCR; TCRdb's copy keeps in-frame clones and lacks some. V, J and clone size were drawn from that table, and D and trimming were deduced from the DNA. The sample lists about 83,000 clones, over 75% seen once, with 40% to 55% in the top ten. The CDR3 sequence is 16 residues long. Germline V gives CDR1 SGHAT, CDR2 FQNNGV. J lost 2 bases, V lost 4 bases, and 11 bases had no gene match. The clonotype originates from a human donor in a cohort sampled during active COVID-19. Sample: peripheral blood. The chain has TRBV11-2 and TRBJ2-7, with 7 bases lining up with TRBD2. In DNA form, the CDR3 reads TGTGCCAGCAGCTCCCTCAGCGTTGGACTAGCCTACGAGCAGTACTTC. Its translation is CASSSLSVGLAYEQYF.